These T cell receptor beta chains were read from a single sample in a study of T cell changes during pregnancy in multiple sclerosis. The assay was immunoSEQ multiplex PCR, and TCRdb's table has in-frame clones only and misses some. The repertoire holds approximately 93,000 clones, with more than 85% as singletons. The specimen was peripheral blood, collected before pregnancy. These receptors came from a female donor with multiple sclerosis, enrolled in a pregnancy study. CDR3s include the opening cysteine and the closing phenylalanine or tryptophan. Fields, in order: V gene, CDR3 length, J gene, CDR3 protein.

TRBV7-6	17	TRBJ1-5	CASSPSSVVRGNQPQHF
TRBV7-2	16	TRBJ2-1	CASSLEGTSGGNEQFF
TRBV2	11	TRBJ2-7	CASFYGYEQYF
TRBV30	13	TRBJ2-5	CAWNGARQETQYF
TRBV5-1	14	TRBJ1-3	CASSLGQGGNTIYF
TRBV6-1	13	TRBJ2-7	CASTRAGRYEQYF
TRBV30	11	TRBJ1-2	CAWGGGIGYTF
TRBV28	12	TRBJ1-2	CASRWGPGGYTF
TRBV4-1	16	TRBJ2-3	CASSQDIGLGTDTQYF
TRBV5-5	15	TRBJ2-7	CASSPQVWSSYEQYF
TRBV6-4	13	TRBJ1-1	CASSEEVGTEAFF
TRBV27	15	TRBJ1-5	CASSWDRGGGQPQHF
TRBV10-3	14	TRBJ1-1	CAIRGTGPYTEAFF
TRBV15	15	TRBJ1-2	CATSRGYSTNYGYTF
TRBV29-1	14	TRBJ1-2	CSVYGTGGNYGYTF
TRBV5-5	12	TRBJ2-3	CASSPQTDTQYF
TRBV6-1	14	TRBJ2-7	CASSRQWKSYEQYF
TRBV10-3	12	TRBJ2-1	CAAAGGGNEQFF
TRBV5-1	14	TRBJ2-1	CASSVEGGIDEQFF
TRBV6-6	16	TRBJ1-3	CASSKGDPRTGNTIYF
TRBV2	14	TRBJ1-2	CASNIRDRVDGYTF
TRBV5-1	18	TRBJ2-1	CASSVAPGLDLRRNEQFF
TRBV7-2	14	TRBJ1-5	CASSSGQGDQPQHF
TRBV6-5	12	TRBJ2-1	CASSDKLNEQFF
TRBV19	13	TRBJ2-1	CASSILDTEEQFF